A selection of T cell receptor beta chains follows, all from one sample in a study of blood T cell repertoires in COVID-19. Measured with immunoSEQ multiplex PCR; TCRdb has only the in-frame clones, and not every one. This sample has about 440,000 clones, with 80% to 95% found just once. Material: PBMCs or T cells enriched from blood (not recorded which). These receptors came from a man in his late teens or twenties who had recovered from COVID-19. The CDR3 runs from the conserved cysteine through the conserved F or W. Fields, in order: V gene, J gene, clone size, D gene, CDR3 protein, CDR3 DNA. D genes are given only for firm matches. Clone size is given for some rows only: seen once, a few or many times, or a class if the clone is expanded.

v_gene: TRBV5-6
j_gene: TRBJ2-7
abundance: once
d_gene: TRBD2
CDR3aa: CASSQGLAGSYEQYF
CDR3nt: TGTGCCAGCAGTCAGGGACTAGCGGGATCCTACGAGCAGTACTTC

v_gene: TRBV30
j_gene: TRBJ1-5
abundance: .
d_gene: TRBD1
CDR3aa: CAWDRTGNGNQPQHF
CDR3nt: TGTGCCTGGGACAGGACAGGCAACGGCAATCAGCCCCAGCATTTT

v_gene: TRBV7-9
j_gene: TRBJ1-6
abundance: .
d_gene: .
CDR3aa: CASSLFGSPLHF
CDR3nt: TGTGCCAGCAGCTTATTCGGTTCACCCCTCCACTTT

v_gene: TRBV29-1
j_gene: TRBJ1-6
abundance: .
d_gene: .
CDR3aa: CSVLSDGSPLHF
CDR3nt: TGCAGCGTCCTTTCAGATGGTTCACCCCTCCACTTT

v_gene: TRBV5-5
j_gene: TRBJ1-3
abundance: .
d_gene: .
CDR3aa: CASSSVGGAGNTIYF
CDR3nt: TGTGCCAGCAGCTCGGTCGGGGGGGCTGGAAACACCATATATTTT

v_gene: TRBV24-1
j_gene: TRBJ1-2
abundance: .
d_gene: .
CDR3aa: CATSDLKGLYGYTF
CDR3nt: TGTGCCACCAGTGATTTGAAGGGACTCTATGGCTACACCTTC

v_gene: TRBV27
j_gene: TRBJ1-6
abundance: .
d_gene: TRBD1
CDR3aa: CASSLSGDSSYNSPLHF
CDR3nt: TGTGCCAGCAGTTTATCTGGGGACAGCTCCTATAATTCACCCCTCCACTTT

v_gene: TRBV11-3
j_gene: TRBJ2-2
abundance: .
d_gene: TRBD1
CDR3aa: CASSPDRGGTGELFF
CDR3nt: TGTGCCAGCAGCCCCGACAGGGGGGGAACCGGGGAGCTGTTTTTT

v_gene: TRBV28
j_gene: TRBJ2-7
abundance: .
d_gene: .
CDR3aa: CASSFGRTLTYEQYF
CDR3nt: TGTGCCAGCAGTTTCGGACGGACTCTGACCTACGAGCAGTACTTC

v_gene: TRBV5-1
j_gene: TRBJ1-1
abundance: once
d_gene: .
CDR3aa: CASSQAPNTEAFF
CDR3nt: TGCGCCAGCTCCCAGGCCCCGAACACTGAAGCTTTCTTT

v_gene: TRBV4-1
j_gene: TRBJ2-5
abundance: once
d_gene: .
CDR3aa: CASSRTTGVSTQYF
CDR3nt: TGCGCCAGCAGCCGGACGACGGGGGTTTCGACCCAGTACTTC

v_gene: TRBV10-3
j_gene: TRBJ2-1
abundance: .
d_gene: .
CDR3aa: CAISDRGRLAVYNEQFF
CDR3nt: TGTGCCATCAGTGACAGGGGAAGGCTAGCGGTTTACAATGAGCAGTTCTTC

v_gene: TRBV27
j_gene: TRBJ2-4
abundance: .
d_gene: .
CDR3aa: CASSLSPGNIQYF
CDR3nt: TGTGCCAGCAGTTTAAGCCCGGGGAACATTCAGTACTTC

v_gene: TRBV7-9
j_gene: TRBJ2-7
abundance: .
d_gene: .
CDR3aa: CASSLAFSSGTQSYEQYF
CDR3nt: TGTGCCAGCAGCTTAGCTTTCTCTTCGGGGACTCAATCCTACGAGCAGTACTTC

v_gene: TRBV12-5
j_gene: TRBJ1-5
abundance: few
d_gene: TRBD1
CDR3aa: CASGHDRGPQPQHF
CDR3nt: TGTGCTAGTGGCCATGACAGGGGGCCTCAGCCCCAGCATTTT

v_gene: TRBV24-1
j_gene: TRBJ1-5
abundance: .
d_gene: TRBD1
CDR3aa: CATSATTGGNQPQHF
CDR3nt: TGTGCCACCAGTGCAACGACAGGGGGAAATCAGCCCCAGCATTTT

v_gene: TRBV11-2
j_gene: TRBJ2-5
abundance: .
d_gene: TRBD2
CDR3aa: CASSLGPAGVGETQYF
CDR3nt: TGTGCCAGCAGCTTAGGCCCAGCGGGGGTAGGGGAGACCCAGTACTTC

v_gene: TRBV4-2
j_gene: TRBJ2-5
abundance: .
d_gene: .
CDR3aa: CASSQEVRETQYF
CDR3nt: TGTGCCAGCAGCCAGGAGGTTCGAGAGACCCAGTACTTC

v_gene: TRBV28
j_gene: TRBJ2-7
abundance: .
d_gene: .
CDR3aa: CASSFGTPPEGEQYF
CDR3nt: TGTGCCAGCAGTTTCGGGACCCCCCCGGAGGGAGAGCAGTACTTC

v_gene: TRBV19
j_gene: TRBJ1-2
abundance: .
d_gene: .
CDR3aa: CASSIRVPNYGYTF
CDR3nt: TGTGCCAGTAGTATCAGGGTCCCAAACTATGGCTACACCTTC

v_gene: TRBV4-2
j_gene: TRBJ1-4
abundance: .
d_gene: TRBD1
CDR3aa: CASSQVRFMPGQGESTNEKLFF
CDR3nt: TGTGCCAGCAGCCAAGTGCGGTTTATGCCGGGACAGGGGGAATCAACTAATGAAAAACTGTTTTTT

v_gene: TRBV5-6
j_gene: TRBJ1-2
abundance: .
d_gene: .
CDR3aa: CASSLAGRFTYGYTF
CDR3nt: TGTGCCAGCAGCTTGGCAGGCCGGTTCACCTATGGCTACACCTTC

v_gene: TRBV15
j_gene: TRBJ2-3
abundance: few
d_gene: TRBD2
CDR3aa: CATSPLAGCTDTQYF
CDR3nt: TGTGCCACCAGCCCTCTAGCGGGGTGCACAGATACGCAGTATTTT

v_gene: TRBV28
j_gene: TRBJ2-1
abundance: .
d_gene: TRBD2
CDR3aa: CASSFMTGGPHEQFF
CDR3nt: TGTGCCAGCAGTTTTATGACGGGAGGGCCTCATGAGCAGTTCTTC

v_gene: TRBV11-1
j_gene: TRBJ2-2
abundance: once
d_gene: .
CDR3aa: CASSLAPGTGELFF
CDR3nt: TGTGCCAGCAGCTTAGCGCCGGGCACCGGGGAGCTGTTTTTT

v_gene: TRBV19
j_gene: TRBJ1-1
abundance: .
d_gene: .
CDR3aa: CASSVRGLFTEAFF
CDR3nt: TGTGCCAGTAGTGTCAGGGGTCTGTTCACTGAAGCTTTCTTT

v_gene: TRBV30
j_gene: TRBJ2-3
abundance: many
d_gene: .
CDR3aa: CAWSARATDTQYF
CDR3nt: TGTGCCTGGAGTGCGCGGGCCACAGATACGCAGTATTTT

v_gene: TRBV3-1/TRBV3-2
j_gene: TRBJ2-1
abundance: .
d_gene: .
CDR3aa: CASSQENRVWHEQFF
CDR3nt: TGTGCCAGCAGCCAAGAGAACAGGGTTTGGCATGAGCAGTTCTTC

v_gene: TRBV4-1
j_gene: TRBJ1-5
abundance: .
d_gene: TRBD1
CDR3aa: CASSEDRGDQPQHF
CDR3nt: TGCGCCAGCAGCGAGGACAGGGGAGATCAGCCCCAGCATTTT

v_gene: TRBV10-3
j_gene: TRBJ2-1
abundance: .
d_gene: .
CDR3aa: CAISEIVDRYNEQFF
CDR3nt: TGTGCCATCAGTGAGATAGTGGACAGATACAATGAGCAGTTCTTC

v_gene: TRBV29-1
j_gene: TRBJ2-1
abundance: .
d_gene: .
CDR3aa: CSAGGLYNEQFF
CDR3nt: TGCAGCGCTGGGGGACTGTACAATGAGCAGTTCTTC

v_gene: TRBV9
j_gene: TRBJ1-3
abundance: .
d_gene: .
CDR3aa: CASSGRDTRYSGNTIYF
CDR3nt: TGTGCCAGCAGCGGCCGGGACACCCGTTACTCTGGAAACACCATATATTTT

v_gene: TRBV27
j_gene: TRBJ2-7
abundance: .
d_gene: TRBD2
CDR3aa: CASSPLADPYEQYF
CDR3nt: TGTGCCAGCAGCCCCCTAGCGGACCCCTACGAGCAGTACTTC

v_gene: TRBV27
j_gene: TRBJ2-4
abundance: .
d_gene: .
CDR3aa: CASAQDRAKNIQYF
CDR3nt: TGTGCCAGCGCCCAGGACAGAGCCAAAAACATTCAGTACTTC

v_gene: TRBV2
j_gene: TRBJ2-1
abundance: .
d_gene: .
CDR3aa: CASRQYRGGENEQFF
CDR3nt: TGTGCCAGCCGCCAATACCGCGGGGGCGAAAATGAGCAGTTCTTC

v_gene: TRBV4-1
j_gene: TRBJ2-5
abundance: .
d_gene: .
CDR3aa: CASSQGFAAPQETQYF
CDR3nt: TGCGCCAGCAGCCAAGGGTTCGCGGCCCCCCAAGAGACCCAGTACTTC

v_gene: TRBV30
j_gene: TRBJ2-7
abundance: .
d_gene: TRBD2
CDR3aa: CASTGWRGDYEQYF
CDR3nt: TGTGCCTCTACGGGGTGGCGGGGGGACTACGAGCAGTACTTC

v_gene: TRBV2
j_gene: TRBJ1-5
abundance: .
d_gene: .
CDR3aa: CASTEEEDQPQHF
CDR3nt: TGTGCCAGCACCGAGGAGGAGGACCAGCCCCAGCATTTT

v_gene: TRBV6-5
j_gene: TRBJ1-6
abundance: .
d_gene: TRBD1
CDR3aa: CASSWTGGNSPLHF
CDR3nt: TGTGCCAGCAGTTGGACAGGGGGTAATTCACCCCTCCACTTT

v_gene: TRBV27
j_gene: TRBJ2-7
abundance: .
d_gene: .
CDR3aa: CASSLSGYDYYEQYF
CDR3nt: TGTGCCAGCAGTTTATCAGGGTACGACTACTACGAGCAGTACTTC